Sequencing of this T cell receptor (beta chain) was carried out in a study of regulatory T cells in long-lasting Graves disease. According to the study, TCR beta libraries were built with iRepertoire HTBI primers and CDR3-region Arm-PCR. Using its own MiXCR run on the multiplex PCR reads, TCRdb lists one record per CDR3 protein. The repertoire holds over 500,000 distinct CDR3 sequences, with 15% to 20% as singletons. This sample's time point: newly diagnosed GD, antithyroid drugs for less than 3 months. The TCR library was made from RNA that had been extracted from PBMCs in TRIzol. Diagnosing Graves' disease relied on the American Thyroid Association guidelines. The CDR3 is made up of 14 amino acids. V shed 8 bases and J shed 3 bases, with 14 bases lying between them. Germline CDR1 is MNHEY and CDR2 is SMNVEV (reference sequence). These sequences were also reported in another study, on T cells in Graves' hyperthyroidism and ophthalmopathy. That report adds: Exclusion followed for patients with uncontrolled infection, other autoimmune disease, pregnancy or lactation. The HTBI set primed first-round TCR CDR3 RT-PCR. Ophthalmopathy onset followed model prediction by a median approximately 6.2 months.

The starting material was peripheral blood mononuclear cells (PBMCs), obtained at new diagnosis, from a patient treated with antithyroid drugs. This sequence originates from a woman younger than 45 with Graves disease. This chain uses TRBV27 with TRBJ2-1, with a weak D call TRBD2 (6 bases). The CDR3 DNA sequence: TGTGCCAGCCTCCCGGGACTGAACTACAATGAGCAGTTCTTC. Protein product: CASLPGLNYNEQFF.